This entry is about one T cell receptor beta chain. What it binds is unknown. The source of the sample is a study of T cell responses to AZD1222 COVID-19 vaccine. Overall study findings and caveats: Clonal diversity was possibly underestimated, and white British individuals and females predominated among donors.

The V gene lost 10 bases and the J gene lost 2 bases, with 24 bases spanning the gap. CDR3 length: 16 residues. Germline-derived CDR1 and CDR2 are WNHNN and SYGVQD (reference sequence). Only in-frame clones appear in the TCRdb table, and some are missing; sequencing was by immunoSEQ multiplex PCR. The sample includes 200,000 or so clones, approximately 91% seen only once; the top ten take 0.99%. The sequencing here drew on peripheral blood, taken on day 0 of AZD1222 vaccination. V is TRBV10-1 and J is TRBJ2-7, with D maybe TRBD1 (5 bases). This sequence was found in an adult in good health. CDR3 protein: CATSPNLETGPYEQYF. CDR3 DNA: TGCGCCACCTCGCCGAATCTCGAAACAGGACCCTACGAGCAGTACTTC.